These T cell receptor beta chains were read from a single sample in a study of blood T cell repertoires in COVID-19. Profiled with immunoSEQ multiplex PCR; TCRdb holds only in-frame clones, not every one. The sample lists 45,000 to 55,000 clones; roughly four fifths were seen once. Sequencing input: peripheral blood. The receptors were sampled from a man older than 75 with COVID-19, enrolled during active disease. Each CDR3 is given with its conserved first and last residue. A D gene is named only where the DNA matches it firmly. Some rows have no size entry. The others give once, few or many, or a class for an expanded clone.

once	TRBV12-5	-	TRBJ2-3	CASGLAGADTQYF	TGTGCTAGTGGTTTGGCGGGAGCAGATACGCAGTATTTT
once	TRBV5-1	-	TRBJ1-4	CASSSQGTNEKLFF	TGCGCCAGCAGCTCCCAGGGGACTAATGAAAAACTGTTTTTT
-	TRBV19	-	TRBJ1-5	CASSLFDLEISQPQHF	TGTGCCAGTAGTCTCTTTGACTTGGAGATAAGTCAGCCCCAGCATTTT
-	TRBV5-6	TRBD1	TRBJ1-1	CASSLGTGGASEAFF	TGTGCCAGCAGCTTGGGAACAGGGGGCGCGTCTGAAGCTTTCTTT
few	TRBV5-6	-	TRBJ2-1	CASSLYFYNEQFF	TGTGCCAGCAGCTTGTACTTCTACAATGAGCAGTTCTTC
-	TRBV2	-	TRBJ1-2	CANPDGYTF	TGTGCCAATCCTGATGGCTACACCTTC
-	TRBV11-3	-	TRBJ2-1	CASSSQGSSYNEQFF	TGTGCCAGCAGCTCACAGGGTAGCTCCTACAATGAGCAGTTCTTC
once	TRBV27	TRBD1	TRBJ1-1	CASSIKQGNAEAFF	TGTGCCAGCAGTATAAAACAGGGGAACGCTGAAGCTTTCTTT
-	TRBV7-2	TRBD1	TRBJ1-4	CASSDRDRGRWSEKLFF	TGTGCCAGCAGCGACCGGGACAGGGGGCGGTGGAGTGAAAAACTGTTTTTT
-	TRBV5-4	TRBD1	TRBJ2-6	CASSSYEGARGGANVLTF	TGTGCCAGCAGCTCATACGAGGGGGCAAGAGGTGGGGCCAACGTCCTGACTTTC
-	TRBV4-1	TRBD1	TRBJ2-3	CASADRGTADTQYF	TGCGCCAGCGCGGACAGGGGAACGGCAGATACGCAGTATTTT
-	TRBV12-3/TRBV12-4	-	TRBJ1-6	CASSYPQDSPLHF	TGTGCCAGCTCTTACCCCCAGGATTCACCCCTCCACTTT
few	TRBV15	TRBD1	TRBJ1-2	CATSRPKGQGALGYTF	TGTGCCACCAGCAGGCCCAAGGGGCAGGGGGCGTTGGGCTACACCTTC
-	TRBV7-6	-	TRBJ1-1	CASSPMVGARAFF	TGTGCCAGCAGCCCTATGGTCGGAGCGAGAGCTTTCTTT
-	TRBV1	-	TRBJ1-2	CTSSQGEGDYGYTF	TGCACCAGCAGCCAAGGGGAGGGCGACTATGGCTACACCTTC
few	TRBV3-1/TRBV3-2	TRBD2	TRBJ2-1	CASSQNRGLAWNEQFF	TGTGCCAGCAGCCAAAACCGGGGACTAGCATGGAATGAGCAGTTCTTC
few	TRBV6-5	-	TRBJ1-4	CASQANDEKLFF	TGTGCCAGTCAGGCTAATGATGAAAAACTGTTTTTT
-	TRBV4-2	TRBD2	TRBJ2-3	CASSQAIAGGSDTQYF	TGTGCCAGCAGCCAAGCAATAGCGGGAGGGTCAGATACGCAGTATTTT
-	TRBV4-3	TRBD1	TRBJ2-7	CASSQLTWTGGGEQYF	TGCGCCAGCAGCCAACTAACATGGACAGGGGGCGGCGAGCAGTACTTC
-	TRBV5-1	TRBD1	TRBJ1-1	CASSDRQGSDTEAFF	TGCGCCAGCAGCGACCGACAGGGATCGGACACTGAAGCTTTCTTT
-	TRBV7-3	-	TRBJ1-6	CASSLGQGIPLHF	TGTGCCAGCAGCTTAGGGCAGGGTATACCCCTCCACTTT
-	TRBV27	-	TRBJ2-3	CATRTSADTQYF	TGTGCCACCCGAACGAGCGCAGATACGCAGTATTTT
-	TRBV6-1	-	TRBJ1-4	CASSELSEKLFF	TGTGCCAGCAGTGAATTGAGTGAAAAACTGTTTTTT
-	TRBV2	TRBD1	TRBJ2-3	CASRVVRGTDTQYF	TGTGCCAGCAGGGTGGTCAGGGGGACAGATACGCAGTATTTT
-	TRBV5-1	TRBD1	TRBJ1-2	CASSLEGGPYGGYTF	TGCGCCAGCAGCTTGGAAGGGGGCCCCTATGGTGGCTACACCTTC
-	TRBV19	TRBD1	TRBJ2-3	CASSMGQGKVTDTQYF	TGTGCCAGTAGTATGGGACAGGGGAAAGTAACAGATACGCAGTATTTT
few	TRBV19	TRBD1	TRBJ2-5	CASSPDRAGETQYF	TGTGCCAGCTCCCCAGACAGGGCTGGGGAGACCCAGTACTTC
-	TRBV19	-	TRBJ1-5	CASSIGPGNQPQHF	TGTGCCAGTAGTATAGGTCCGGGCAATCAGCCCCAGCATTTT
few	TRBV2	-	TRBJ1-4	CASSEGADSSSFNEKLFF	TGTGCCAGCAGTGAAGGGGCCGACAGTTCTTCCTTTAATGAAAAACTGTTTTTT
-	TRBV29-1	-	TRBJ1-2	CSVPIQGKDGYTF	TGCAGCGTCCCCATTCAGGGGAAGGATGGCTACACCTTC
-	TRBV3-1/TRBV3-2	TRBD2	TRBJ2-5	CASSLGHSGSSQETQYF	TGTGCCAGCAGCCTTGGGCATAGCGGGAGCTCACAAGAGACCCAGTACTTC
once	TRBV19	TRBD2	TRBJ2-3	CASSLLAGATDTQYF	TGTGCCAGTAGCCTACTAGCGGGGGCTACAGATACGCAGTATTTT
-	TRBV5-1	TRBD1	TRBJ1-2	CASSTPGQGAYGYTF	TGCGCCAGCAGCACTCCGGGACAGGGGGCCTATGGCTACACCTTC
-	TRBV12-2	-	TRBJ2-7	CASLRGYEQYF	TGTGCAAGTCTCAGGGGCTACGAGCAGTACTTC
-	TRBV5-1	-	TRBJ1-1	CASSLEGQQTGEAFF	TGCGCCAGCAGCTTGGAGGGACAACAGACCGGTGAAGCTTTCTTT
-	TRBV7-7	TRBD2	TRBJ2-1	CASSMGLGSYNEQFF	TGTGCCAGCAGCATGGGACTAGGCTCCTACAATGAGCAGTTCTTC
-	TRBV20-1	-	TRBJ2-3	CRDGDTQYF	TGCAGAGACGGGGATACGCAGTATTTT
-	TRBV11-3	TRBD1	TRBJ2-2	CASSLVGQGAGELFF	TGTGCCAGCAGCTTAGTTGGACAGGGCGCCGGGGAGCTGTTTTTT
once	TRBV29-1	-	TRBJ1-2	CSVEEGQKNYGYTF	TGCAGCGTTGAAGAAGGACAGAAGAACTATGGCTACACCTTC
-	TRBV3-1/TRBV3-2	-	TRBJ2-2	CASSPSGGSGELFF	TGTGCCAGCAGCCCCTCCGGCGGGTCCGGGGAGCTGTTTTTT
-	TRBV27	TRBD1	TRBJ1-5	CASSWDRGKPQHF	TGTGCCAGCAGCTGGGACAGGGGTAAGCCCCAGCATTTT
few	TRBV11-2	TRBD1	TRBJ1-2	CASSLDAGTGTYGYTF	TGTGCCAGCAGCTTAGATGCAGGGACAGGGACCTATGGCTACACCTTC
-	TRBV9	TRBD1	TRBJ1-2	CASSPRTGGRGYTF	TGTGCCAGCAGCCCACGGACAGGGGGACGTGGCTACACCTTC
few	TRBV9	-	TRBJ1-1	CASSVRQINTEAFF	TGTGCCAGCAGCGTCCGTCAGATCAACACTGAAGCTTTCTTT
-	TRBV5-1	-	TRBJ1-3	CASSLVGQSSGNTIYF	TGCGCCAGCAGCTTGGTTGGGCAGTCCTCTGGAAACACCATATATTTT
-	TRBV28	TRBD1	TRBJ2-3	CASRTGGGVTDTQYF	TGTGCCAGCAGGACAGGGGGAGGGGTCACAGATACGCAGTATTTT
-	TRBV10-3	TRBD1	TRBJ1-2	CATGTGVFYGYTF	TGTGCCACAGGGACAGGGGTGTTCTATGGCTACACCTTC
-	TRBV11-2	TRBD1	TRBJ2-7	CASSLVSGGAYEQYF	TGTGCCAGCAGCTTAGTTTCAGGGGGCGCGTACGAGCAGTACTTC
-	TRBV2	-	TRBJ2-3	CASSDWAGAFTDTQYF	TGTGCCAGCAGTGATTGGGCGGGGGCTTTCACAGATACGCAGTATTTT
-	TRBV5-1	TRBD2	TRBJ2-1	CASSPWGLAGVGGNEQFF	TGCGCCAGCAGCCCATGGGGACTAGCGGGAGTGGGGGGCAATGAGCAGTTCTTC
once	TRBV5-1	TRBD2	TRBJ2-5	CASSGGLAGGSAQYF	TGCGCCAGCAGCGGGGGACTAGCGGGGGGTTCTGCCCAGTACTTC
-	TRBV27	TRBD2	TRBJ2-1	CASGKLAGLYNEQFF	TGTGCCAGCGGTAAACTAGCGGGACTTTACAATGAGCAGTTCTTC
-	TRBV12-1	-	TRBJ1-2	CASSFEPGGAPGRKANGYTF	TGTGCCAGCAGCTTTGAACCGGGAGGGGCTCCGGGACGCAAGGCCAATGGCTACACCTTC
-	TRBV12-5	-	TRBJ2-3	CASGFGGSTDTQYF	TGTGCTAGTGGTTTCGGGGGTAGCACAGATACGCAGTATTTT
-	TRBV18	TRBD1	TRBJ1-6	CASSPDGTGASPLHF	TGTGCCAGCTCACCAGATGGGACAGGAGCTTCACCCCTCCACTTT